The present T cell receptor beta chain was sequenced within a study of high-grade serous ovarian cancer treatment subgroups. Study-level background: Samples averaged 14,192 reads and roughly 7,700 unique TCR beta rearrangements.

Points from the study as a whole: Repertoire similarity ranged roughly 0.095 to 0.8 between tumors of one patient.

A remark on this clone: Its antigen remains unidentified.

Tumor samples were taken before definitive surgery or chemotherapy. The length of the CDR3 is 14 residues. The germline gives CDR1 SGHNT, CDR2 YYREEE (reference sequence). Trimming removed 7 bases from V and 4 bases from J, with 12 bases in between. Only in-frame clones appear in the TCRdb table, and some are missing; sequencing was by immunoSEQ multiplex PCR. The sample has approximately 4,000 clones, just under 80% seen once. The TCR was taken from a human donor with high-grade serous ovarian cancer. The chain combines TRBV5-4 with TRBJ1-6, with D unclear. Specimen: tumor tissue. In DNA, the CDR3 is TGTGCCAGCCATGTTGCCCCATATAATTCACCCCTCCACTTT. Translation: CASHVAPYNSPLHF.